The rows below give T cell receptor beta chains drawn from one sample of a study of Ad26.COV2.S vaccination and SARS-CoV-2 variants. TCRdb's table, derived via immunoSEQ multiplex PCR, lists solely in-frame clones and lacks some. The sample lists over 300,000 clones, 83% occurring once. Sequences were derived from peripheral blood, sampled in a trial of Ad26.COV2.S vaccine versus placebo. Every receptor here comes from a person between 18 and 59 years old who received the Ad26.COV2.S COVID-19 vaccine or a placebo. CDR3s include the opening cysteine and the closing phenylalanine or tryptophan. The D gene is left open where the match is weak. Clone size is given for some rows only: seen once, a few or many times, or a class if the clone is expanded.

v_gene: TRBV13; j_gene: TRBJ2-6; d_gene: -; abundance: -; CDR3nt: TGTGCCAGCAGCTTAGGTAGCTTTGGGGCCAACGTCCTGACTTTC; CDR3aa: CASSLGSFGANVLTF
v_gene: TRBV18; j_gene: TRBJ1-1; d_gene: -; abundance: -; CDR3nt: TGTGCCAGCTCACCTTCTCCGACAGCCAACACTGAAGCTTTCTTT; CDR3aa: CASSPSPTANTEAFF
v_gene: TRBV15; j_gene: TRBJ1-2; d_gene: -; abundance: -; CDR3nt: TGTGCCACCAGCAGAGATCGCACCGGCTACACCTTC; CDR3aa: CATSRDRTGYTF
v_gene: TRBV7-9; j_gene: TRBJ1-1; d_gene: TRBD1; abundance: -; CDR3nt: TGTGCCAGCAGCTTTGACAGGGGGAGTCCTGAAGCTTTCTTT; CDR3aa: CASSFDRGSPEAFF
v_gene: TRBV11-2; j_gene: TRBJ2-7; d_gene: TRBD1; abundance: -; CDR3nt: TGTGCCAGCAGCCCCGGACAGGGGGCGGTAGACGAGCAGTACTTC; CDR3aa: CASSPGQGAVDEQYF
v_gene: TRBV4-3; j_gene: TRBJ2-3; d_gene: TRBD2; abundance: -; CDR3nt: TGCGCCAGCAGCCAGGGGACTAGAGGTACAGATACGCAGTATTTT; CDR3aa: CASSQGTRGTDTQYF
v_gene: TRBV7-3; j_gene: TRBJ2-5; d_gene: TRBD2; abundance: -; CDR3nt: TGTGCCAGCAGCCGAACCGGGCTAGCGGGAGCTGGGGAGACCCAGTACTTC; CDR3aa: CASSRTGLAGAGETQYF
v_gene: TRBV11-3; j_gene: TRBJ2-3; d_gene: -; abundance: -; CDR3nt: TGTGCCAGCAGTTCCACGGACAGGCGGGACCCAGATACGCAGTATTTT; CDR3aa: CASSSTDRRDPDTQYF
v_gene: TRBV29-1; j_gene: TRBJ1-4; d_gene: TRBD1; abundance: -; CDR3nt: TGCAGCGTTGGACAGGGCGCAACTAATGAAAAACTGTTTTTT; CDR3aa: CSVGQGATNEKLFF
v_gene: TRBV5-1; j_gene: TRBJ1-4; d_gene: -; abundance: -; CDR3nt: TGCGCCAGCAGCTTGTACCCTCTCACAGGCGGAAATGAAAAACTGTTTTTT; CDR3aa: CASSLYPLTGGNEKLFF
v_gene: TRBV7-6; j_gene: TRBJ1-1; d_gene: TRBD1; abundance: -; CDR3nt: TGTGCCAGCAGCTCTGGACAGGGGGGGACGAACACTGAAGCTTTCTTT; CDR3aa: CASSSGQGGTNTEAFF
v_gene: TRBV11-2; j_gene: TRBJ2-3; d_gene: -; abundance: once; CDR3nt: TGTGCCAGCAGCTTAGTTATAGATACGCAGTATTTT; CDR3aa: CASSLVIDTQYF
v_gene: TRBV2; j_gene: TRBJ1-4; d_gene: -; abundance: -; CDR3nt: TGTGCCAGCAGTGAATTTCTGAGCACTAATGAAAAACTGTTTTTT; CDR3aa: CASSEFLSTNEKLFF
v_gene: TRBV18; j_gene: TRBJ2-7; d_gene: -; abundance: -; CDR3nt: TGTGCCAGCTCCATCGCAGGGATTTACGAGCAGTACTTC; CDR3aa: CASSIAGIYEQYF
v_gene: TRBV5-8; j_gene: TRBJ2-7; d_gene: -; abundance: -; CDR3nt: TGTGCCAGCATTCAGGGGCTTCTCTACGAGCAGTACTTC; CDR3aa: CASIQGLLYEQYF
v_gene: TRBV4-1; j_gene: TRBJ1-4; d_gene: -; abundance: -; CDR3nt: TGCGCCAGCAGCCAAGTTGTAGGGATTGAGGAACTGTTTTTT; CDR3aa: CASSQVVGIEELFF
v_gene: TRBV7-2; j_gene: TRBJ2-6; d_gene: -; abundance: -; CDR3nt: TGTGCCAGCAGCTTAGGAGTGGGGGGGCCCTCTGGGGCCAACGTCCTGACTTTC; CDR3aa: CASSLGVGGPSGANVLTF
v_gene: TRBV4-1; j_gene: TRBJ2-7; d_gene: -; abundance: few; CDR3nt: TGCGCCAGCAGCCAATTGGGCAGTAAAGGTGACGAGCAGTACTTC; CDR3aa: CASSQLGSKGDEQYF
v_gene: TRBV5-1; j_gene: TRBJ1-2; d_gene: -; abundance: -; CDR3nt: TGCGCCAGCAGCTTGGAGGGGGACTATGGCTACACCTTC; CDR3aa: CASSLEGDYGYTF
v_gene: TRBV6-6; j_gene: TRBJ2-2; d_gene: TRBD2; abundance: -; CDR3nt: TGTGCCAGCAGATACGGGGGGGCCGGGGAGCTGTTTTTT; CDR3aa: CASRYGGAGELFF
v_gene: TRBV3-1/TRBV3-2; j_gene: TRBJ1-1; d_gene: -; abundance: -; CDR3nt: TGTGCCAGCAGCCGCTCCCAGGTCCACACTGAAGCTTTCTTT; CDR3aa: CASSRSQVHTEAFF
v_gene: TRBV5-4; j_gene: TRBJ1-3; d_gene: -; abundance: -; CDR3nt: TGTGCCAGCAGCATCTACTCTGGAAACACCATATATTTT; CDR3aa: CASSIYSGNTIYF
v_gene: TRBV5-6; j_gene: TRBJ1-3; d_gene: -; abundance: -; CDR3nt: TGTGCCAGCAGCTTCGCTGGAAACACCATATATTTT; CDR3aa: CASSFAGNTIYF
v_gene: TRBV18; j_gene: TRBJ2-3; d_gene: -; abundance: -; CDR3nt: TGTGCCAGCTCACTCCAGCGGTACACTAGCACAGATACGCAGTATTTT; CDR3aa: CASSLQRYTSTDTQYF
v_gene: TRBV7-2; j_gene: TRBJ1-1; d_gene: -; abundance: -; CDR3nt: TGTGCCAGCAGCTTTAACGTTGACACTGAAGCTTTCTTT; CDR3aa: CASSFNVDTEAFF
v_gene: TRBV15; j_gene: TRBJ2-3; d_gene: TRBD2; abundance: -; CDR3nt: TGTGCCACCAGCGGCCGAGGAGCGGGGGGGCAAGATACGCAGTATTTT; CDR3aa: CATSGRGAGGQDTQYF
v_gene: TRBV5-4; j_gene: TRBJ2-3; d_gene: -; abundance: -; CDR3nt: TGTGCCAGCAGCAAGGACAGCACAGATACGCAGTATTTT; CDR3aa: CASSKDSTDTQYF
v_gene: TRBV12-5; j_gene: TRBJ2-2; d_gene: -; abundance: -; CDR3nt: TGTGCTAGTGAGGTCACCGGGGAGCTGTTTTTT; CDR3aa: CASEVTGELFF
v_gene: TRBV18; j_gene: TRBJ2-1; d_gene: TRBD2; abundance: -; CDR3nt: TGTGCCAGCTCACCCCCGGGACTAAGCACCTATGAGCAGTTCTTC; CDR3aa: CASSPPGLSTYEQFF
v_gene: TRBV6-2/TRBV6-3; j_gene: TRBJ1-4; d_gene: TRBD1; abundance: -; CDR3nt: TGTGCCAGCAGCCCCGGGACAGGGGGCAGGGGTAATGAAAAACTGTTTTTT; CDR3aa: CASSPGTGGRGNEKLFF
v_gene: TRBV30; j_gene: TRBJ1-3; d_gene: -; abundance: -; CDR3nt: TGTGCCTGGGCACCAGGGGCTCACTCTGGAAACACCATATATTTT; CDR3aa: CAWAPGAHSGNTIYF
v_gene: TRBV19; j_gene: TRBJ1-5; d_gene: -; abundance: -; CDR3nt: TGTGCCAGTAGTATGCCCCCCACACAGGTCTATAGCAATCAGCCCCAGCATTTT; CDR3aa: CASSMPPTQVYSNQPQHF
v_gene: TRBV9; j_gene: TRBJ1-5; d_gene: -; abundance: -; CDR3nt: TGTGCCAGCAGCGTAGGGTCAGGGCCTGCGCCCCAGCATTTT; CDR3aa: CASSVGSGPAPQHF
v_gene: TRBV11-2; j_gene: TRBJ2-7; d_gene: -; abundance: -; CDR3nt: TGTGCCAGCAGCCCCTACAGGGGTTATCGCGGGGATGGCTCCTACGAGCAGTACTTC; CDR3aa: CASSPYRGYRGDGSYEQYF
v_gene: TRBV7-9; j_gene: TRBJ2-7; d_gene: -; abundance: -; CDR3nt: TGTGCCAGCAGCTTTGGGCCCGAGCAGTACTTC; CDR3aa: CASSFGPEQYF
v_gene: TRBV5-1; j_gene: TRBJ2-5; d_gene: TRBD2; abundance: -; CDR3nt: TGCGCCAGCAGCTCGTATAGCGGGGGGTACCAAGAGACCCAGTACTTC; CDR3aa: CASSSYSGGYQETQYF
v_gene: TRBV18; j_gene: TRBJ2-7; d_gene: -; abundance: -; CDR3nt: TGTGCCAGCTCACCAGTATCGGGGAACTACGAGCAGTACTTC; CDR3aa: CASSPVSGNYEQYF
v_gene: TRBV7-3; j_gene: TRBJ2-1; d_gene: TRBD2; abundance: -; CDR3nt: TGTGCCAGCAGTAAAGCGGGAGGGTACAATGAGCAGTTCTTC; CDR3aa: CASSKAGGYNEQFF
v_gene: TRBV3-1/TRBV3-2; j_gene: TRBJ2-2; d_gene: TRBD2; abundance: -; CDR3nt: TGTGCCAGCAGCCCACTTCAAGGACTAGCGGGGTACAACACCGGGGAGCTGTTTTTT; CDR3aa: CASSPLQGLAGYNTGELFF
v_gene: TRBV9; j_gene: TRBJ2-2; d_gene: -; abundance: -; CDR3nt: TGTGCCAGCAGCGTAGCGCCACCCGGGAGTGCCGGGGAGCTGTTTTTT; CDR3aa: CASSVAPPGSAGELFF
v_gene: TRBV25-1; j_gene: TRBJ1-2; d_gene: -; abundance: -; CDR3nt: TGTGCCAGCAGTCCACGGGGGAGGGAGCACGATGGCTACACCTTC; CDR3aa: CASSPRGREHDGYTF
v_gene: TRBV11-2; j_gene: TRBJ2-7; d_gene: TRBD1; abundance: -; CDR3nt: TGTGCCAGCAGCCCGACGAACCGGGACAGGGGATCCTCCTACGAGCAGTACTTC; CDR3aa: CASSPTNRDRGSSYEQYF
v_gene: TRBV11-2; j_gene: TRBJ1-2; d_gene: -; abundance: -; CDR3nt: TGTGCCAGCAGCTTTAACCAGGCCGTCGATGGCTACACCTTC; CDR3aa: CASSFNQAVDGYTF
v_gene: TRBV4-2; j_gene: TRBJ2-7; d_gene: -; abundance: -; CDR3nt: TGTGCCAGCAGCCACGGGGACTCCGAAACCTACGAGCAGTACTTC; CDR3aa: CASSHGDSETYEQYF
v_gene: TRBV24-1; j_gene: TRBJ2-2; d_gene: TRBD1; abundance: -; CDR3nt: TGTGCCACCAGTGGACAGGGAGCTACCGGGGAGCTGTTTTTT; CDR3aa: CATSGQGATGELFF
v_gene: TRBV28; j_gene: TRBJ1-6; d_gene: TRBD1; abundance: -; CDR3nt: TGTGCCAGCAGTTTGGAGCAGGGGGCCTATAATTCACCCCTCCACTTT; CDR3aa: CASSLEQGAYNSPLHF
v_gene: TRBV2; j_gene: TRBJ2-7; d_gene: -; abundance: once; CDR3nt: TGTGCCAGCAGTGAAAAACAGCTCTACGAGCAGTACTTC; CDR3aa: CASSEKQLYEQYF
v_gene: TRBV10-3; j_gene: TRBJ2-7; d_gene: TRBD2; abundance: few; CDR3nt: TGTGCCATCAGTGAGCCGGGGACTAACGAGCAGTACTTC; CDR3aa: CAISEPGTNEQYF
v_gene: TRBV7-2; j_gene: TRBJ1-1; d_gene: -; abundance: -; CDR3nt: TGTGCCAGCAGCCCCGGAGGTTTCGACACTGAAGCTTTCTTT; CDR3aa: CASSPGGFDTEAFF